The 30 T cell receptor beta chains in this list originate from one sample, sequenced in a study of blood T cell repertoires in COVID-19. Repertoires were generated with immunoSEQ multiplex PCR, while TCRdb's copy carries only in-frame clones and drops some. The sample records approximately 250,000 clones, about 91% being singletons. Sequences were obtained from PBMCs or T cells enriched from blood (not recorded which). The receptor source for this set is a woman in her forties with acute COVID-19.

V and J are TRBV12-5 and TRBJ2-2; no firm D call. V shed 0 bases and J shed 5 bases, with 10 bases lying between them. Germline V gene lookup returns CDR1 LGHNT and CDR2 FRNRAP. CDR3 length: 15 residues. The CDR3 coding sequence is TGTGCTAGTGGTTTGGTAGTGTCCGGGACCGGGGAGCTGTTTTTT. Amino acid sequence: CASGLVVSGTGELFF. The full variable domain, its missing parts supplied by reference TRBV12-5 and TRBJ2-2, is DARVTQTPRHKVTEMGQEVTMRCQPILGHNTVFWYRQTMMQGLELLAYFRNRAPLDDSGMPKDRFSAEMPDATLATLKIQPSEPRDSAVYFCASGLVVSGTGELFFGEGSRLTVL.

This chain joins TRBV6-1 and TRBJ1-1; the D gene is possibly TRBD1 (6 bases). Trimming removed 2 bases at V and 5 bases at J, with 12 bases between. Germline V gives CDR1 MNHNS, CDR2 SASEGT. This CDR3 spans 14 amino acids. CDR3 DNA sequence: TGTGCCAGCAGTGAAACAGGGTTTGGAACTGAAGCTTTCTTT. Its protein product is CASSETGFGTEAFF.

The chain employs TRBV7-9 and TRBJ2-7; 8 bases map to TRBD2. Germline-derived CDR1 and CDR2 are SEHNR and FQNEAQ (reference sequence). The CDR3 loop spans 19 amino acids. V lost 5 bases to trimming and J lost 4 bases; unmatched junction nucleotides: 22. The CDR3, as DNA: TGTGCCAGCAGCGCCGTGGGCTCTTCACGGGGAGCGGGAGCTTACGAGCAGTACTTC. It yields the protein CASSAVGSSRGAGAYEQYF.

The chain has TRBV3-1 (or the pseudogene TRBV3-2) and TRBJ2-3; D gene uncertain. CDR1 and CDR2 (germline): LGHDT, YNNKEL (reference sequence). The CDR3 extends over 20 amino acids. The V end lost 0 bases, the J end lost 0 bases, and 22 bases lay between the germline ends. The CDR3 DNA follows: TGTGCCAGCAGCCAAGATCTTCGTTTTCTAGTGAGGCCGAGCACAGATACGCAGTATTTT. The encoded protein is CASSQDLRFLVRPSTDTQYF.

J is TRBJ2-3 and V is TRBV7-3; 9 bases are a match to TRBD1. The CDR3 has 13 amino acids. V trimming: 6 bases; J trimming: 8 bases; junction bases outside the gene matches: 6. From germline, CDR1 is SGHTA and CDR2 FQGTGA. Here the CDR3 DNA reads TGTGCCAGCAGTCCCGGGACAGGGATTACGCAGTATTTT. Its translation: CASSPGTGITQYF.

The V gene is TRBV7-2, the J gene TRBJ2-3, with unresolved D. Germline lookup yields CDR1 SGHTA and CDR2 FQGNSA. The CDR3 runs 14 residues. The V and J ends lost 5 bases and 7 bases respectively, with 16 bases between them. CDR3 DNA: TGTGCCAGCAGCCCGCAGTTTCCCCCCAATACGCAGTATTTT. Protein: CASSPQFPPNTQYF.

The genes are TRBV28 and TRBJ1-2; TRBD1 agrees at 7 bases. Germline trimming cut 6 bases from V and 6 bases from J; bases unmatched to any gene: 13. The length of the CDR3 is 15 residues. The germline V gene has CDR1 MDHEN and CDR2 SYDVKM. The CDR3 bases are TGTGCCAGCAGCCTCCCGACAGGGCGGGCGAATGGCTACACCTTC. Translating it yields CASSLPTGRANGYTF.

This clone was counted between two and nine times. The chain is built from TRBV11-3 and TRBJ1-6; possible D gene TRBD1, 6 bases. There are 14 residues in the CDR3. Germline CDR1 reads SGHNT; CDR2 reads YENEEA. The V end was cut by 2 bases, the J end by 8 bases, with 10 bases between. The CDR3 region is CASSLLGGHSPLHF. CDR3 bases: TGTGCCAGCAGCTTATTGGGGGGGCATTCACCCCTCCACTTT.

The CDR3 DNA follows: TGCGCCAGCCGCGCGGCCCTTAATTCACCCCTCCACTTT. Translating gives CASRAALNSPLHF. The chain combines TRBV5-1 with TRBJ1-6; D unresolved. V gave up 7 bases and J gave up 6 bases, with 11 bases separating them. Germline V gives CDR1 SGHRS, CDR2 YFSETQ. The CDR3 is made up of 13 amino acids.

The CDR3 protein is CAWQGRGLKPQHF. DNA of the CDR3: TGTGCCTGGCAGGGCAGGGGGCTTAAGCCCCAGCATTTT. The V gene is TRBV30, the J gene TRBJ1-5; 8 bases line up with TRBD1. Germline assignment: CDR1 GTSNPN and CDR2 SVGIG (reference sequence). The CDR3 totals 13 residues. J lost 8 bases, V lost 5 bases, and 8 bases had no gene match.

The rearrangement uses TRBV11-2 and TRBJ2-7, with TRBD2 identical over 8 bases. V shed 5 bases and J 3 bases; nucleotides not matched to a gene: 12. This CDR3 spans 16 amino acids. Germline CDR1 SGHAT, CDR2 FQNNGV. The CDR3 DNA is TGTGCCAGCAGCCGCGGGGGTAGCGGGGCTAACTACGAGCAGTACTTC. Protein sequence: CASSRGGSGANYEQYF.

V gene TRBV18 combines with J gene TRBJ2-1; unclear D gene. V was trimmed by 0 bases and J by 9 bases, leaving 21 bases between them. The CDR3 covers 17 residues. CDR1 is KGHSH, CDR2 LQKENI, per germline. For the CDR3, the DNA is TGTGCCAGCTCACCACCGTCGAGGCTCCACTACTTGATTGAGCAGTTCTTC. Translating gives CASSPPSRLHYLIEQFF.

A single count supports this clone. CDR3 in DNA: TGCGCCAGCAGCTTGGAAGCGGGAGTAATGAATGAGCAGTTCTTC. Translating it yields CASSLEAGVMNEQFF. V usage is TRBV5-1 and J usage is TRBJ2-1; 8 bases line up with TRBD2. The V gene's germline CDR1 is SGHRS and CDR2 YFSETQ. The CDR3 spans 15 residues. J lost 7 bases, V lost 0 bases, and 6 bases had no gene match.

V and J are TRBV7-6 and TRBJ2-5; 7 bases fit TRBD1. Losses at the gene ends were 4 bases for V and 0 bases for J; bases not matched to a gene: 2. The CDR3 length is 14 residues. Germline CDR1 is SGHVS and CDR2 is FNYEAQ. CDR3 nucleotide sequence: TGTGCCAGCAGCTCACAGGGGCACCAAGAGACCCAGTACTTC. Translated: CASSSQGHQETQYF.

The CDR3 sequence: CASSEHQGAGEQYF. The CDR3 DNA reads TGTGCCAGCAGTGAACACCAGGGGGCGGGCGAGCAGTACTTC. The rearrangement joins TRBV28 to TRBJ2-7; 8 bases fit TRBD1. The V gene end was trimmed by 5 bases and the J gene end by 6 bases; junction bases not matched to a gene: 9. The CDR3 extends over 14 amino acids. Germline lookup yields CDR1 MDHEN and CDR2 SYDVKM.

V usage is TRBV5-1 and J usage is TRBJ2-3; D is possibly TRBD1 (6 bases). The CDR3 runs to 14 residues. Germline V gives CDR1 SGHRS, CDR2 YFSETQ. V was pared by 3 bases and J by 2 bases, with 10 bases between. CDR3 in DNA: TGCGCCAGCAGCTATGGACAGTCCACAGATACGCAGTATTTT. Its protein product is CASSYGQSTDTQYF. Based on the CDR3 plus reference TRBV5-1 and TRBJ2-3, the full variable domain is KAGVTQTPRYLIKTRGQQVTLSCSPISGHRSVSWYQQTPGQGLQFLFEYFSETQRNKGNFPGRFSGRQFSNSRSEMNVSTLELGDSALYLCASSYGQSTDTQYFGPGTRLTVL.

Only one count was recorded for this clone. The J gene is TRBJ1-1, the V gene TRBV7-3; 12 bases are shared with TRBD1. This CDR3 is 15 amino acids long. After removal of 5 bases from V and 10 bases from J, the junction contained 11 bases not matched to a gene. Germline V gives CDR1 SGHTA, CDR2 FQGTGA. This CDR3 is CASSPYAGTGGAAFF. The CDR3 DNA reads TGTGCCAGCAGCCCTTACGCCGGGACAGGGGGCGCAGCTTTCTTT. Full variable domain (outside the CDR3, taken from reference TRBV7-3 and TRBJ1-1): GAGVSQTPSNKVTEKGKYVELRCDPISGHTALYWYRQSLGQGPEFLIYFQGTGAADDSGLPNDRFFAVRPEGSVSTLKIQRTERGDSAVYLCASSPYAGTGGAAFFGQGTRLTVV.

The V call is TRBV29-1, the J call TRBJ2-1, with a possible D match to TRBD1 (6 bases). Germline V lookup: CDR1 SQVTM, CDR2 ANQGSEA. The CDR3 length is 14 residues. Trimming pared 1 base from V and 3 bases from J, leaving 10 bases between. CDR3: CSVEGGGDYNEQFF. The CDR3, as DNA: TGCAGCGTTGAAGGAGGGGGAGACTACAATGAGCAGTTCTTC.

The V gene is TRBV7-8, the J gene TRBJ2-4; D unclear. Trimming cost V 0 bases and J 10 bases, with 7 bases left between them. The CDR3 is 12 amino acids. Germline CDR1 is SGHVS and CDR2 is FQNEAQ. The chain's CDR3 is CASSLALPIQYF. As DNA, the CDR3 is TGTGCCAGCAGCTTAGCGCTACCTATTCAGTACTTC.

The genes are TRBV27 and TRBJ1-5, with 8 bases lining up with TRBD1. The germline gives CDR1 MNHEY, CDR2 SMNVEV (reference sequence). There are 18 residues in the CDR3. Trimming cost V 3 bases and J 2 bases; bases outside gene matches: 12. The CDR3 reads CASSLDREVGYCNQPQHF. In DNA form, the CDR3 reads TGTGCCAGCAGTTTGGACAGGGAAGTCGGCTATTGCAATCAGCCCCAGCATTTT.

This clone has just one count. This rearrangement joins TRBV19 to TRBJ1-2; D is ambiguous. The CDR3 runs to 12 residues. The ends were cut back, 4 bases at V and 3 bases at J, with 6 bases in the middle. Germline V gene sequence: CDR1 LNHDA, CDR2 SQIVND (reference sequence). CDR3 protein: CASSNSDYGYTF. CDR3 bases: TGTGCCAGTAGTAACAGTGACTATGGCTACACCTTC.

This CDR3 reads CASSLSQASSGNTIYF. The CDR3 DNA is TGCGCCAGCAGCTTGAGCCAGGCCTCCTCTGGAAACACCATATATTTT. The chain recombines TRBV5-1 with TRBJ1-3; D is unresolved. The CDR3 is 16 residues long. Deletions cut 1 base from V and 0 bases from J, with 11 bases between. Looked up from germline, CDR1 is SGHRS and CDR2 is YFSETQ.

The gene calls are TRBV2 and TRBJ2-7, with 11 bases aligning to TRBD2. The CDR3 contains 16 residues. Germline V gene data show CDR1 as SNHLY and CDR2 as FYNNEI. The junction had 9 bases not matched to a gene; V was cut back by 4 bases and J by 4 bases. The CDR3 DNA is TGTGCCAGCAGTGTGGCCACTAGCGGGAGTGCATACGAGCAGTACGTC. This gives the protein CASSVATSGSAYEQYV.

This chain uses TRBV12-5 with TRBJ2-2, with D perhaps TRBD1 (6 bases). CDR3 length: 15 amino acids. CDR1 and CDR2 (germline): LGHNT, FRNRAP. Trimming stripped 1 base from V and 6 bases from J, with 12 bases between. The CDR3 region has the DNA TGTGCTAGTGGTTTGGGGACAGTATTTTCCGGGGAGCTGTTTTTT. Protein: CASGLGTVFSGELFF. The variable domain in full, with the rest retrieved from reference TRBV12-5 and TRBJ2-2, is DARVTQTPRHKVTEMGQEVTMRCQPILGHNTVFWYRQTMMQGLELLAYFRNRAPLDDSGMPKDRFSAEMPDATLATLKIQPSEPRDSAVYFCASGLGTVFSGELFFGEGSRLTVL.

The V gene is TRBV5-1, the J gene TRBJ1-1; D may be TRBD1 (6 bases). Deletions cut 0 bases from V and 1 base from J, with 10 bases between. From germline, CDR1 is SGHRS and CDR2 YFSETQ. This CDR3 region has 15 residues. The CDR3 here is CASSLAPTGNTEAFF. CDR3 DNA: TGCGCCAGCAGCTTGGCCCCGACAGGGAACACTGAAGCTTTCTTT.

With respect to this clone: Other DNA sequences in the same sample also yield this CDR3. The rearrangement links TRBV28 to TRBJ1-5; 8 bases map to TRBD1. The CDR3 has 14 amino acids. Germline values: CDR1 MDHEN, CDR2 SYDVKM. V gave up 5 bases and J gave up 4 bases; unmatched junction bases: 4. Here the CDR3 DNA reads TGTGCCAGCAGTACCGGACAGGGAAATCAGCCCCAGCATTTT. Translation gives CASSTGQGNQPQHF.

This rearrangement joins TRBV9 to TRBJ1-3, with D perhaps matching TRBD1 (5 bases). V lost 2 bases, J lost 3 bases, and 12 bases lay in between. CDR1 SGDLS and CDR2 YYNGEE come from the germline V gene. The length of the CDR3 is 15 residues. CDR3 sequence: CASSVRQGSGNTIYF. DNA for the CDR3: TGTGCCAGCAGCGTTAGGCAGGGAAGTGGAAACACCATATATTTT.

In regard to this clone: The same CDR3 is also encoded by other DNA sequences in this sample. This CDR3 is CASSLQGSNQPQHF. CDR3 sequence (DNA): TGTGCCAGCAGCTTACAGGGTAGCAATCAGCCCCAGCATTTT. The chain has TRBV7-9 and TRBJ1-5, with D perhaps matching TRBD1 (5 bases). Germline CDR1 and CDR2: SEHNR and FQNEAQ (reference sequence). V lost 2 bases to trimming and J lost 0 bases, with 5 bases between them. This CDR3 contains 14 residues.

The chain uses TRBV6-5 and TRBJ1-2; 9 bases match TRBD1. Germline CDR1 is MNHEY and CDR2 is SVGAGI. The J segment lost 5 bases and the V segment lost 4 bases, leaving 5 bases of the junction unmatched. The CDR3 contains 14 residues. The CDR3 region is CASSSGQGKYGYTF. The CDR3 coding sequence is TGTGCCAGCAGTTCGGGACAGGGAAAGTATGGCTACACCTTC.

The CDR3 DNA follows: TGTGCCAGCAGCTCCAACAGGGGGATTGGCTACACCTTC. Its translation: CASSSNRGIGYTF. The chain couples TRBV11-2 to TRBJ1-2, with 8 bases aligning to TRBD1. V dropped 4 bases and J dropped 7; count of bases not matched to a gene: 5. This CDR3 comprises 13 residues. Germline assignment: CDR1 SGHAT and CDR2 FQNNGV.